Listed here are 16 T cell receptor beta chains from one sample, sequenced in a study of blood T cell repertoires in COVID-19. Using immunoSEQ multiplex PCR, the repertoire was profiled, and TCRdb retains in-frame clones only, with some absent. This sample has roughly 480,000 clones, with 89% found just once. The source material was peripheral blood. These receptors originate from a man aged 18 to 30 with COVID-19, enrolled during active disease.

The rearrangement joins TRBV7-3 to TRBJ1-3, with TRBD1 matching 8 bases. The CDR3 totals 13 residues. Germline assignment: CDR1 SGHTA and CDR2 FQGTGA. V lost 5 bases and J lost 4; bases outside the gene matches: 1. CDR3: CASSQGAGNTIYF. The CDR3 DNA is TGTGCCAGCAGCCAGGGGGCCGGAAACACCATATATTTT.

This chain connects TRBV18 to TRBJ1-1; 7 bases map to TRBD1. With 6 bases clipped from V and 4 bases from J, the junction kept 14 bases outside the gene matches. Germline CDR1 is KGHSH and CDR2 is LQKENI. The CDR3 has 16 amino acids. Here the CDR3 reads CASSAGQFSRATEAFF. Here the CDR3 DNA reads TGTGCCAGCTCGGCGGGACAGTTTTCCAGGGCCACTGAAGCTTTCTTT.

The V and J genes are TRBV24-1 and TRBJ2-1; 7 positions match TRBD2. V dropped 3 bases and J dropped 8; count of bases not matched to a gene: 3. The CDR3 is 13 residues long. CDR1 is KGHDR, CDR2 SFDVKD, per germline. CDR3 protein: CATSDIGRHEQFF. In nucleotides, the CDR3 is TGTGCCACCAGTGATATCGGGAGGCATGAGCAGTTCTTC.

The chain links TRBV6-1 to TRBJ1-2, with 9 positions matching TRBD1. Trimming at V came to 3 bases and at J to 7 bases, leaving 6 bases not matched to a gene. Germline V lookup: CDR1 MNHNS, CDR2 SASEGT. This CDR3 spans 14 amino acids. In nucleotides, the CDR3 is TGTGCCAGCAGTGAGTACAGGGGGCGAGGTGGCTACACCTTC. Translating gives CASSEYRGRGGYTF.

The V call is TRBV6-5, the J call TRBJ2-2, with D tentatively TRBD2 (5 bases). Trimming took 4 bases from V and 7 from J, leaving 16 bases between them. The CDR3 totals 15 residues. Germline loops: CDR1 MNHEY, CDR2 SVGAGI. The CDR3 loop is CASSSETGSHGELFF. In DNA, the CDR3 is TGTGCCAGCAGTTCCGAGACGGGGAGTCACGGGGAGCTGTTTTTT.

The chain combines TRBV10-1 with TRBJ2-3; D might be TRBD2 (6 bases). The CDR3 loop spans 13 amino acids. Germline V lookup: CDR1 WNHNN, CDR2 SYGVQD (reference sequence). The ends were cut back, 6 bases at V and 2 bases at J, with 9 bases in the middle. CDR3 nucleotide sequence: TGCGCCAGCAGCCGGGACTCCACAGATACGCAGTATTTT. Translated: CASSRDSTDTQYF.

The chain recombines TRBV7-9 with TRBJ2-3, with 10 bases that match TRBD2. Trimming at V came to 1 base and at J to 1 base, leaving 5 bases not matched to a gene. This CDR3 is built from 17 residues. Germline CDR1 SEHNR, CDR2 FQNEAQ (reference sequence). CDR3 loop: CASSLGSSGSRTDTQYF. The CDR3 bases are TGTGCCAGCAGCTTAGGTTCTAGCGGGAGCCGCACAGATACGCAGTATTTT.

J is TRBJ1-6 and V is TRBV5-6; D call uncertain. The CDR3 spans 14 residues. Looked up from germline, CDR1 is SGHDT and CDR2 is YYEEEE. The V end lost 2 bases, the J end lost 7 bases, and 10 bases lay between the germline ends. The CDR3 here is CASSFGQTNSPLHF. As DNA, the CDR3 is TGTGCCAGCAGCTTTGGGCAGACCAATTCACCCCTCCACTTT.

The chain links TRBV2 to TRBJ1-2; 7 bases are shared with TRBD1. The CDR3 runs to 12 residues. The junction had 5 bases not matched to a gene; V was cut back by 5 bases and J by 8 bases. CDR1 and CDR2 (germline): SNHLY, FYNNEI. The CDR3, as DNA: TGTGCCAGCAGTTCAGGGGGACGAGGCTACACCTTC. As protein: CASSSGGRGYTF.

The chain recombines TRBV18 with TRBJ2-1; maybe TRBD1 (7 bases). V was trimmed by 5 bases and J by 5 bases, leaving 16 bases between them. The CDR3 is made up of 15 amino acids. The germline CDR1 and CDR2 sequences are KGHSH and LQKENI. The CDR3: CASSWVAGGNNEQFF. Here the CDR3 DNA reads TGTGCCAGCTCATGGGTGGCAGGGGGGAACAATGAGCAGTTCTTC.

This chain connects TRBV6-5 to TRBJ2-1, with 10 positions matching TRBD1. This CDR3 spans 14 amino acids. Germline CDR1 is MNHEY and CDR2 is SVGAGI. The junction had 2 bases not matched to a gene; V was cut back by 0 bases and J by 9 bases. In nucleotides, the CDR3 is TGTGCCAGCAGTTACTCCGGGACAGGGGTTGAGCAGTTCTTC. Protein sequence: CASSYSGTGVEQFF.

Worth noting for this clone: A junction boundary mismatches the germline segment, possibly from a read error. The CDR3 is CASRPPAQNAGELFF. Here the CDR3 DNA reads TGTGCCAGCAGACCACCAGCACAGAACGCCGGGGAGCTGTTTTTT. The chain employs TRBV7-9 and TRBJ2-2, with unresolved D. The CDR3 extends over 15 amino acids. The germline V gene encodes CDR1 SEHNR and CDR2 FQNEAQ (reference sequence).

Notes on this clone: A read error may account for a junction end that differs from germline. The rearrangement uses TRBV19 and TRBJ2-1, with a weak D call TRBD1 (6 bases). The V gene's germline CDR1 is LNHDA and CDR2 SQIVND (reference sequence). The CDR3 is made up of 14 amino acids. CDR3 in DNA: TGTGCCAGTAGTATAGGGGACACAGTAACCTTCAGGGTCTTC. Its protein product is CASSIGDTVTFRVF. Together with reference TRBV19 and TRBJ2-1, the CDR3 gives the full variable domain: DGGITQSPKYLFRKEGQNVTLSCEQNLNHDAMYWYRQDPGQGLRLIYYSQIVNDFQKGDIAEGYSVSREKKESFPLTVTSAQKNPTAFYLCASSIGDTVTFRVFGPGTRLTVL.

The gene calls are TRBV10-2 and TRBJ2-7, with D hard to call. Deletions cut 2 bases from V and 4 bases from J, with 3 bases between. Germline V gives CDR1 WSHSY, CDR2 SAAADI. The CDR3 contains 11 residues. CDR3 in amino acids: CASSEAYEQYF. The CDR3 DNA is TGCGCCAGCAGTGAGGCGTACGAGCAGTACTTC.

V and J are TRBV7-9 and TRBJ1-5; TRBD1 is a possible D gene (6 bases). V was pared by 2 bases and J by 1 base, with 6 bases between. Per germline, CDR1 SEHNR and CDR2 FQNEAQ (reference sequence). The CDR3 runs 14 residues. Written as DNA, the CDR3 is TGTGCCAGCAGCTTACAGGGGAGCAATCAGCCCCAGCATTTT. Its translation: CASSLQGSNQPQHF.

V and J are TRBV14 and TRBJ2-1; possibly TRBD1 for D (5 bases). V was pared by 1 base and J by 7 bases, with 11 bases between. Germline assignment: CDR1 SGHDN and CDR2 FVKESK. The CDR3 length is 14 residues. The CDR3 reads CASSQGAGWNEQFF. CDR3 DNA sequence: TGTGCCAGCAGCCAAGGGGCAGGGTGGAATGAGCAGTTCTTC.